This T cell receptor beta chain was identified in a study of CXCR3-negative and CXCR3-positive naive CD8 T cells. In the study overall: Sequencing gave 120 million to 150 million TRB reads overall, about 1.5 +/- 0.3 million per library. Regarding the study as a whole: Similarly elevated diversity marked both naive subsets, with memory CD8+ cells showing far lower diversity.

CDR1 LNHNV and CDR2 YYDKDF come from the germline V gene (reference sequence). The CDR3 runs 14 residues. Triplicates of over 250,000 cells were sorted from each CD8+ T cell subset. In regard to this clonotype: The antigen remains unidentified.

UMI-labeled 5' RACE yielded the TRB cDNA libraries. TCRdb reworked the 5' RACE reads into one entry per CDR3 protein, no DNA. The sample totals about 38,000 distinct CDR3 sequences. Sequencing was performed on memory CD8+ T cells from blood. The rearrangement joins TRBV15 to TRBJ2-2. The sequence was collected from a human donor in good health. Some clones in this sample may be carry-over from other donors' samples. CDR3 in amino acids: CATSISGTTGELFF.